This T cell receptor beta chain was observed in a study of blood T cells in healthy people across ages. Study-wide results and caveats: A greater number of naive CD4+ cells and higher diversity distinguished long-lived donors from aged donors. TCR beta diversity tracked closely with naive T cell percentage.

Combining a sample-barcoded 5' primer with a J-beta primer mix, a second PCR ran for about 6 to 11 cycles. Each TCR beta cDNA got a 12-nucleotide random molecular identifier. Each CDR3 protein gets one entry after TCRdb re-called the 5' RACE reads with MiXCR. The data show 2 million or so distinct CDR3 sequences, about 50% seen once. Notes on this clonotype: No antigen is known for it.

Between the trimmed V and J ends, which lost 2 bases and 3 bases, there was a span of 14 bases. The CDR3 loop spans 15 amino acids. The chain is built from TRBV12-3 or TRBV12-4 and TRBJ2-7; D gene uncertain. The clonotype was recovered from a middle-aged woman in good health. The sequencing sample was made of blood. The CDR3 is CASSLSRELFYEQYF. CDR3 coding DNA: TGTGCCAGCAGTTTAAGTAGGGAACTATTCTACGAGCAGTACTTC.